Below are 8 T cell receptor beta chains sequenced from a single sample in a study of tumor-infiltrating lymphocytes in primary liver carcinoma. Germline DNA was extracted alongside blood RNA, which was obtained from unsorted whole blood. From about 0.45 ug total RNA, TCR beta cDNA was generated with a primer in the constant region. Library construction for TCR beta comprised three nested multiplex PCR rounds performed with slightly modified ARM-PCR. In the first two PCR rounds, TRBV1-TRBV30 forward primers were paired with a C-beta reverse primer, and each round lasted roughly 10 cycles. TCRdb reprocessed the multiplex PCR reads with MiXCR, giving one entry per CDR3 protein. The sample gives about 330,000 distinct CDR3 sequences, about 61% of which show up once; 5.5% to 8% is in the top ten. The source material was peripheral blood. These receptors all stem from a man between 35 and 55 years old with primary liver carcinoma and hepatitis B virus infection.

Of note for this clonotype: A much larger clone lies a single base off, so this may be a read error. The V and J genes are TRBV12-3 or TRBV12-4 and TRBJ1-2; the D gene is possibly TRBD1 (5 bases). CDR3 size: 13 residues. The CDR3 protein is CASSPTGTNGYSF. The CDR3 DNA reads TGTGCCAGCAGTCCCACCGGGACGAATGGCTACAGCTTC.

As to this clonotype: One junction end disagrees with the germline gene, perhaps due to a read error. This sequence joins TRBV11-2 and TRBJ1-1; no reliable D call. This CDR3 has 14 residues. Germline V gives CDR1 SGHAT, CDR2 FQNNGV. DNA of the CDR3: TGTGCCAGTAGCTTAGCGATGATGAACGCTGAAGCTTTCTTT. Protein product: CASSLAMMNAEAFF.

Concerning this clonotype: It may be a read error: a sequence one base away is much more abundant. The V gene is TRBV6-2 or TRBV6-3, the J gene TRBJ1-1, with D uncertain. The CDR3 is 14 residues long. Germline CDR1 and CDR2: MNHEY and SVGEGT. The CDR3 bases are TGTGCCAGCAGTTACCCAGGTGGGAACATTGAAGCTTTCTTT. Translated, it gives CASSYPGGNIEAFF.

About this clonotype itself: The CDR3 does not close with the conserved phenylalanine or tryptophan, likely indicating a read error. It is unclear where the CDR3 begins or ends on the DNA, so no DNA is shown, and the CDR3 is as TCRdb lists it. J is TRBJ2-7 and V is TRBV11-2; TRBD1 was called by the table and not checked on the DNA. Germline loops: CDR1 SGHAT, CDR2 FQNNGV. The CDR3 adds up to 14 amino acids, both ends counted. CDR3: CASGLPIVGDELYL.

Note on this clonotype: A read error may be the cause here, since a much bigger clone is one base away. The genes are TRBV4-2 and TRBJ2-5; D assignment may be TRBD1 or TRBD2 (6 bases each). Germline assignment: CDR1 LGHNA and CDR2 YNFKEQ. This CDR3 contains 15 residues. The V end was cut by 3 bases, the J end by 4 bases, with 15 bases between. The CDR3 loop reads CASSQDLGGVETQYF. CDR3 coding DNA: TGTGCCAGCAGCCAGGACCTGGGGGGCGTAGAGACCCAGTACTTC.

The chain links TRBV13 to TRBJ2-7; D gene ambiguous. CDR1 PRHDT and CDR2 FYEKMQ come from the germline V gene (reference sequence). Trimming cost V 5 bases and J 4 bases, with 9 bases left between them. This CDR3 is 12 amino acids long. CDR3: CASSQNGYEQYF. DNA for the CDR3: TGTGCCAGCAGCCAAAACGGGTACGAGCAGTACTTC.

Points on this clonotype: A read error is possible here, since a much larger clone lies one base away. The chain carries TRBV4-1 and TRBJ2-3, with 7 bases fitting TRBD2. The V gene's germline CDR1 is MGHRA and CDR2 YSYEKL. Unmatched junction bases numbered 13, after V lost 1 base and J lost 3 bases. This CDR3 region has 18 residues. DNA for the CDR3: TGCGCCAGCAGCCAAGGGAATACGGGAGCGGGACGGACAGATACGCAGTATTTT. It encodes CASSQGNTGAGRTDTQYF.

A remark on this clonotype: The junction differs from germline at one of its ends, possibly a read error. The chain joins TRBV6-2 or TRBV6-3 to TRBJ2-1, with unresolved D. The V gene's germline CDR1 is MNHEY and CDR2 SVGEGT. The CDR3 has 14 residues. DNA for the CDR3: TGTGCCAGCAGCCAGTTGGAGTGCCTGAATGAGCAGTCCTTC. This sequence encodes CASSQLECLNEQSF.